The next 18 T cell receptor beta chains were all read from a single sample in a study of beta chain features in type 1 diabetes. cDNA synthesis used the whole RNA isolate, giving expressed TCRB sequences. Produced via immunoSEQ multiplex PCR; TCRdb's table is partial and in-frame only. Here the sample spans over 150,000 clones, over 7.5% being singletons. Sequencing used central memory CD4+ T cells from blood. The receptors derive from a man younger than 35 in good health.

This clone was found a few times. The CDR3 nucleotides are TGTGCCAGCAGCAAATTAGGACACCCCCAAGAGACCCAGTACTTC. Amino acid sequence: CASSKLGHPQETQYF. This chain joins TRBV21-1 and TRBJ2-5; TRBD1, the table's D call, was not compared with the DNA. TRBV21-1 is a pseudogene segment. The CDR3 has 15 residues.

The chain recombines TRBV9 with TRBJ2-1, with 13 bases fitting TRBD2. Germline V gives CDR1 SGDLS, CDR2 YYNGEE. The CDR3 runs to 19 residues. V shed 0 bases, J shed 4 bases, and the junction held 10 bases outside the gene matches. CDR3 DNA: TGTGCCAGCAGCGTAGAACTAGCGGGAGGGGGCACCGGTTACAATGAGCAGTTCTTC. It translates to CASSVELAGGGTGYNEQFF.

V gene TRBV6-5 combines with J gene TRBJ2-1, with a possible D match to TRBD1 (5 bases). From germline, CDR1 is MNHEY and CDR2 SVGAGI. The CDR3 loop spans 13 amino acids. Trimming pared 7 bases from V and 7 bases from J, leaving 14 bases between. The CDR3: CASNGFQGNEQFF. CDR3 bases: TGTGCCAGCAACGGGTTTCAGGGAAATGAGCAGTTCTTC.

As DNA, the CDR3 is TGTGCCAGCAGCTTATCGCAGGCTGAAGCTTTCTTT. Translated, it gives CASSLSQAEAFF. V is TRBV7-2 and J is TRBJ1-1; D remains unclear. Trimming took off 2 bases at V and 6 bases at J, with 7 bases between the two ends. Per the germline V gene, CDR1 is SGHTA and CDR2 is FQGNSA. This CDR3 is 12 amino acids long.

The V gene is TRBV28, the J gene TRBJ2-5; weak D call: TRBD2 (5 bases). Germline V CDR1 and CDR2: MDHEN, SYDVKM. CDR3 length equals 13 residues. The ends were cut back, 5 bases at V and 5 bases at J, with 12 bases in the middle. The CDR3 nucleotides are TGTGCCAGCAGTACCCTCGGGGTGGAGACCCAGTACTTC. Amino acid sequence: CASSTLGVETQYF.

This clone has ten or more counts. The genes are TRBV29-1 and TRBJ2-5; D is perhaps TRBD2 (6 bases). With 7 bases removed from V and 2 bases from J, the gap between germline ends came to 14 bases. The CDR3 has 13 residues. Looked up from germline, CDR1 is SQVTM and CDR2 is ANQGSEA. The CDR3 sequence: CSGRGSGQETQYF. The CDR3, as DNA: TGCAGCGGGCGCGGTAGCGGACAAGAGACCCAGTACTTC.

The chain joins TRBV28 to TRBJ1-2; D gene uncertain. The CDR3 has 14 residues. The V gene's germline CDR1 is MDHEN and CDR2 SYDVKM. The V end lost 2 bases, the J end lost 5 bases, and 12 bases lay between the germline ends. For the CDR3, the DNA is TGTGCCAGCAGTTTACAGGAATTAGGATATGGCTACACCTTC. It encodes CASSLQELGYGYTF.

This clone turned up a few times. V usage is TRBV9 and J usage is TRBJ2-1; the D gene is possibly TRBD2 (6 bases). V was trimmed by 1 base and J by 3 bases, leaving 11 bases between them. This CDR3 spans 15 amino acids. Germline V CDR1 and CDR2: SGDLS, YYNGEE. CDR3 loop: CASSVRTTIYNEQFF. Here the CDR3 DNA reads TGTGCCAGCAGCGTAAGGACTACCATCTACAATGAGCAGTTCTTC.

This clone was seen a handful of times. The chain carries TRBV29-1 and TRBJ2-3, with 14 bases that match TRBD2. CDR1 is SQVTM and CDR2 is ANQGSEA in the germline V gene. V was clipped by 6 bases and J by 2 bases; unmatched bases: 1. This CDR3 is built from 14 residues. CDR3 sequence (DNA): TGCAGCGTGACTAGCGGGAGGGCCACAGATACGCAGTATTTT. The encoded protein is CSVTSGRATDTQYF.

This clone was counted between two and nine times. The V gene is TRBV6-5, the J gene TRBJ2-7; the D gene is possibly TRBD1 (6 bases). Germline V lookup: CDR1 MNHEY, CDR2 SVGAGI. V shed 5 bases and J shed 1 base, with 12 bases lying between them. The CDR3 covers 14 residues. CDR3 DNA sequence: TGTGCCAGCAGTGCCTACAGGGCTTCCTACGAGCAGTACTTC. As protein: CASSAYRASYEQYF.

This clone showed up many times. The rearrangement links TRBV2 to TRBJ2-5; possible D gene TRBD2, 5 bases. Germline CDR1 SNHLY, CDR2 FYNNEI. The ends were cut back, 6 bases at V and 4 bases at J, with 9 bases in the middle. The CDR3 runs to 12 residues. CDR3 region: CASRRVGETQYF. The CDR3 region has the DNA TGTGCCAGCAGGCGGGTTGGAGAGACCCAGTACTTC.

V gene TRBV7-3 combines with J gene TRBJ2-7; 7 bases line up with TRBD1. The V gene end was trimmed by 5 bases and the J gene end by 7 bases; junction bases not matched to a gene: 11. Germline V lookup: CDR1 SGHTA, CDR2 FQGTGA. CDR3 length equals 14 residues. In DNA, the CDR3 is TGTGCCAGCAGCCAGTCAGGGACAGCCGGGGAGCAGTACTTC. Translation gives CASSQSGTAGEQYF.

The table lists this clone with a count of one. One end of the junction varies from germline; a read error may be responsible. The V call is TRBV7-2, the J call TRBJ2-5, with 8 bases that match TRBD1. CDR3 length: 13 amino acids. CDR1 and CDR2 from the germline V gene are SGHTA and FQGNSA. CDR3: CASSLMTGETRYF. CDR3 sequence (DNA): TGTGCCAGCAGCTTAATGACAGGGGAGACCCGGTACTTC.

The chain joins TRBV28 to TRBJ2-1; the match to TRBD2 covers 7 bases. Trimming at V came to 8 bases and at J to 7 bases, leaving 11 bases not matched to a gene. This CDR3 comprises 14 residues. Germline V gene sequence: CDR1 MDHEN, CDR2 SYDVKM. CDR3 region: CASCRGAGSNEQFF. The CDR3 nucleotides read TGTGCCAGCTGCCGAGGAGCGGGGTCGAATGAGCAGTTCTTC.

About this clone: Other DNA sequences of this sample code for an identical CDR3. The chain recombines TRBV2 with TRBJ2-7; 10 bases fit TRBD1. V shed 4 bases and J 3 bases; nucleotides not matched to a gene: 0. Per the germline V gene, CDR1 is SNHLY and CDR2 is FYNNEI. The CDR3 has 13 amino acids. The CDR3 region is CASSGTGGYEQYF. The CDR3 DNA reads as TGTGCCAGCAGTGGGACAGGGGGCTACGAGCAGTACTTC. Supplemented by reference TRBV2 and TRBJ2-7, the full variable domain reads EPEVTQTPSHQVTQMGQEVILRCVPISNHLYFYWYRQILGQKVEFLVSFYNNEISEKSEIFDDQFSVERPDGSNFTLKIRSTKLEDSAMYFCASSGTGGYEQYFGPGTRLTVT.

This rearrangement joins TRBV10-3 to TRBJ2-7; 7 bases match TRBD2. CDR3 size: 14 residues. Germline V gives CDR1 ENHRY, CDR2 SYGVKD. V lost 6 bases, J lost 1 base, and 6 bases stayed unmatched. CDR3 residues: CAISPGRLSYEQYF. CDR3 sequence (DNA): TGTGCCATCAGCCCCGGGAGGTTATCCTACGAGCAGTACTTC.

The rearrangement joins TRBV6-1 to TRBJ1-2; maybe TRBD1 (5 bases). The germline V and J ends were trimmed by 1 base and 4 bases, with 10 bases remaining between them. The CDR3 totals 14 residues. Germline values: CDR1 MNHNS, CDR2 SASEGT. CDR3 sequence reads: CASSEGRGVYGYTF. DNA of the CDR3: TGTGCCAGCAGTGAAGGGCGGGGGGTCTATGGCTACACCTTC.

This clone was found many times. At one boundary the junction diverges from the germline segment, which might be a read error. The chain links TRBV30 to TRBJ2-5; the D gene is possibly TRBD2 (5 bases). CDR3 size: 11 residues. Germline V CDR1 and CDR2: GTSNPN, SVGIG (reference sequence). The CDR3: CARGGPRTQYF. In DNA form, the CDR3 reads TGCGCAAGAGGAGGACCGAGGACCCAGTACTTC. Looking up the rest from reference TRBV30 and TRBJ2-5 gives the full variable domain: SQTIHQWPATLVQPVGSPLSLECTVEGTSNPNLYWYRQAAGRGLQLLFYSVGIGQISSEVPQNLSASRPQDRQFILSSKKLLLSDSGFYLCARGGPRTQYFGPGTRLLVL.